This T cell receptor (beta chain) was identified in a study of blood T cell repertoires in COVID-19. Assay: immunoSEQ multiplex PCR; the TCRdb copy retains only in-frame clones and omits some. Of 100,000 or so clones listed, about four fifths are singletons. J was trimmed by 5 bases and V by 3 bases; bases with no gene match: 11. The CDR3 is made up of 16 amino acids. Germline values: CDR1 DFQATT, CDR2 SNEGSKA (reference sequence). The chain recombines TRBV20-1 with TRBJ2-3; 10 bases align to TRBD2. This receptor was taken from a woman aged 55 to 70 with acute or convalescent COVID-19. The sequenced sample consisted of peripheral blood. The DNA of the CDR3 is TGCAGTGCTAGTCCCTTTAGCGGGGGGATTAAAGATACGCAGTATTTT. Translating it yields CSASPFSGGIKDTQYF.